This TCR beta chain was sequenced for a study of T cell responses to AZD1222 COVID-19 vaccine. With respect to this clone: The antigen is not known.

Study results and limitations: Clonal diversity may have been underestimated in mostly white British donors. Close to half of all spike-specific TCRs reportedly target regions of the variants that are unmutated. The study found Spike-specific TCR breadth and depth rose after two AZD1222 doses. The study identified only five or six AZD1222 recipients as seropositive at baseline.

Assay used: immunoSEQ multiplex PCR; TCRdb lists only in-frame clones, some missing. The sample has under 200,000 clones; around nine tenths are singletons. The receptor comes from an adult who received the AZD1222 COVID-19 vaccine. The source was peripheral blood, collected 28 days after the second AZD1222 dose.

CDR3 protein: CASSSRLGGRETQYF. The CDR3 region has the DNA TGTGCCAGCAGCTCTCGGTTGGGGGGCCGGGAGACCCAGTACTTC. This chain links TRBV7-3 with TRBJ2-5; D assignment may be TRBD1 or TRBD2 (6 bases each). Trimming pared 4 bases from V and 5 bases from J, leaving 17 bases between. CDR1 is SGHTA and CDR2 is FQGTGA in the germline V gene. This CDR3 is built from 15 residues.